This T cell receptor beta chain was identified in a study of blood T cell repertoires in COVID-19. Study-level background: PBMCs, B-cell-depleted T cells, or T cells were the source of the cDNA or gDNA that made up the material.

Using immunoSEQ multiplex PCR, the repertoire was profiled, and TCRdb retains in-frame clones only, with some absent. The table records fewer than 450,000 clones, around 88% of them present only once. This clone was observed a few times. Germline-derived CDR1 and CDR2 are WSHSY and SAAADI. With 6 bases clipped from V and 11 bases from J, the junction kept 6 bases outside the gene matches. CDR3 length: 13 residues. The receptor was isolated from a woman aged 50 to 60 with COVID-19, enrolled during active disease. V is TRBV10-2 and J is TRBJ1-6; 8 bases fit TRBD1. Material: peripheral blood. This CDR3 reads CASRDREFTPLHF. The DNA for the CDR3 is TGCGCCAGCAGGGACAGGGAATTTACACCCCTCCACTTT.